The 9 T cell receptor beta chains given below trace back to one sample, sequenced in a study of blood T cell repertoires in COVID-19. TCRdb keeps only in-frame clones here, not all; method: immunoSEQ multiplex PCR. This table holds more than 200,000 clones, approximately 86% found once. What was sequenced was peripheral blood. The receptors originated from an older woman with COVID-19, enrolled during active disease.

The chain employs TRBV6-5 and TRBJ2-1; TRBD2 agrees at 10 bases. The germline V gene has CDR1 MNHEY and CDR2 SVGAGI. The V and J ends lost 7 bases and 4 bases, in that order; junction bases with no gene match: 7. This CDR3 has 15 residues. The CDR3 DNA sequence: TGTGCCAGCAAACCCTTAGCGGGGGGTTACAATGAGCAGTTCTTC. Amino acid sequence: CASKPLAGGYNEQFF.

As for this clone: This same CDR3 is encoded by further DNA sequences in the sample. The chain joins TRBV9 to TRBJ2-7; TRBD1 might be the D (5 bases). CDR3 length: 14 residues. Germline V gene data show CDR1 as SGDLS and CDR2 as YYNGEE. Trimming took 0 bases from V and 0 from J, leaving 7 bases between them. CDR3 in DNA: TGTGCCAGCAGCGTAGTTGACAGCTCCTACGAGCAGTACTTC. This sequence encodes CASSVVDSSYEQYF.

The rearrangement joins TRBV28 to TRBJ1-1; tentatively, D is TRBD1 (5 bases). The CDR3 is 15 amino acids. Germline V lookup: CDR1 MDHEN, CDR2 SYDVKM. V was cut by 3 bases and J by 1 base, with 12 bases left in between. The CDR3 DNA reads TGTGCCAGCAGTTTCGTAGGACATTCGAACACTGAAGCTTTCTTT. It specifies CASSFVGHSNTEAFF.

The chain employs TRBV7-3 and TRBJ2-1, with D possibly matching TRBD2 (6 bases). The CDR3 is 16 amino acids. V gave up 2 bases and J gave up 8 bases, with 19 bases separating them. CDR1 is SGHTA, CDR2 FQGTGA, per germline. CDR3 coding DNA: TGTGCCAGCAGCTTAGAAGGGGACTCCTCCCGGGATGAGCAGTTCTTC. This codes for CASSLEGDSSRDEQFF.

The chain couples TRBV28 to TRBJ1-3, with D perhaps matching TRBD1 (5 bases). This CDR3 contains 13 residues. Trimming removed 6 bases from V and 4 bases from J, with 10 bases in between. Germline values: CDR1 MDHEN, CDR2 SYDVKM. This chain's CDR3 is CASRRQLGNTIYF. CDR3 nucleotides: TGTGCCAGCAGGCGACAGCTCGGAAACACCATATATTTT. Full variable domain (outside the CDR3, taken from reference TRBV28 and TRBJ1-3): DVKVTQSSRYLVKRTGEKVFLECVQDMDHENMFWYRQDPGLGLRLIYFSYDVKMKEKGDIPEGYSVSREKKERFSLILESASTNQTSMYLCASRRQLGNTIYFGEGSWLTVV.

This rearrangement joins TRBV3-1 (or the pseudogene TRBV3-2) to TRBJ2-5; 12 bases map to TRBD1. This CDR3 spans 15 amino acids. Looked up from germline, CDR1 is LGHDT and CDR2 is YNNKEL (reference sequence). V dropped 5 bases and J dropped 5; count of bases not matched to a gene: 6. The CDR3 nucleotides are TGTGCCAGCAGCTCGGGACAGGGGGCGGGGGAGACCCAGTACTTC. Residues: CASSSGQGAGETQYF.

The chain joins TRBV7-9 to TRBJ2-3, with 8 positions matching TRBD1. V was pared by 7 bases and J by 4 bases, with 13 bases of the junction left unmatched. The CDR3 length is 16 residues. The germline gives CDR1 SEHNR, CDR2 FQNEAQ (reference sequence). The CDR3 bases are TGTGCCAGCATCGAAGCCAGGGGGCTGAAGGCAGATACGCAGTATTTT. This codes for CASIEARGLKADTQYF.

The chain uses TRBV24-1 and TRBJ1-2; a possible D gene is TRBD1 (6 bases). The germline V and J ends were trimmed by 4 bases and 8 bases, with 13 bases remaining between them. The CDR3 extends over 13 amino acids. CDR1 is KGHDR, CDR2 SFDVKD, per germline. As DNA, the CDR3 is TGTGCCACCAGTGACCTGGACAGTGCCGGCTACACCTTC. Translated, it gives CATSDLDSAGYTF.

The J gene is TRBJ2-1, the V gene TRBV6-2 or TRBV6-3; a weak D match, TRBD2 (5 bases). Trimming removed 5 bases from V and 4 bases from J, with 6 bases in between. The germline V gene encodes CDR1 MNHEY and CDR2 SVGEGT. CDR3 length: 12 residues. The CDR3 loop reads CASSAGYNEQFF. For the CDR3, the DNA is TGTGCCAGCAGTGCGGGTTACAATGAGCAGTTCTTC.